This TCR beta chain is drawn from a study of blood T cell repertoires in COVID-19 (dated by TCRdb to the early 2020s). Context from the whole study: Samples covering the acute and convalescent phases of COVID-19 were provided by collaborators in the United States, Italy and Spain. A freely available public database, intended as a resource for researchers studying the immune response to SARS-CoV-2, is where the repertoires were released. Where available, HLA class I and class II types were taken from metadata supplied by the sample provider and were not determined by assay-based typing. The samples were drawn from the first 160 participants of the ongoing ImmuneRACE study and from 1,200 or so subjects provided by 6 global collaborators. A de-identified subject ID, COVID-19 status, age in years and sex were almost always included in the sample metadata. Subjects who had been exposed to COVID-19, were actively infected with it, or had recovered from it provided the deeply sampled blood TCRbeta repertoires that made up the dataset. The material from the prospective study consisted of cDNA or gDNA derived from T cells, B-cell-depleted T cells, or PBMCs. What the research found in general, with its limitations: The amount of clinical and demographic metadata varied by source and participant and was provided uncurated.

TCRbeta CDR3 regions were amplified from genomic DNA using the immunoSEQ Assay, a bias-controlled multiplex PCR. In the paper's pipeline: Within the assay, amplification of reference gene primers was used to estimate how many nucleated cells each sample contained. To quantify the absolute abundance of each unique TCRbeta CDR3 rearrangement, sequence reads were collapsed and filtered. For each sample, productive Simpson clonality was calculated by taking the square root of Simpson's diversity index across productive rearrangements. TCRdb took over this immuneACCESS table, retaining in-frame rearrangements with V and J assigned. Such tables are incomplete; in checked studies, under half of the missing clones stem from an unresolved V gene, and the remainder is unexplained. That table supplies the V and J calls and clone size; D and trimming were determined from the DNA. This sample lists about 190,000 clones; 85% to 90% were detected once. The ten largest clones represent under 2% of the sample.

Comments on this clone: Its specific antigen is unknown. The sample holds no much larger clone one base away, and base qualities are not on file.

Whole blood was collected in K2EDTA tubes by collaborating institutions according to the institutions' own protocols. Collaborator samples were shipped for TCRbeta analysis as frozen whole blood, isolated PBMCs, or DNA extracted from either sample type. What was sequenced was peripheral blood. This TCR was recovered from a man younger than 30 with active or convalescent COVID-19.

The DNA reads TGTGCCAGCAGCCCACCCGGACAGATGAACACTGAAGCTTTCTTT. This encodes CASSPPGQMNTEAFF. This receptor chain uses TRBV11-2 and TRBJ1-1, with TRBD1 perhaps the D gene, on 6 matching bases. CDR3 length: 15 amino acids, cysteine to phenylalanine. Only CDR3 DNA is held: 45 bases, read in frame from base 1. V gives up 5 bases and J gives up 0 bases, and the segment between their germline ends measures 13 bases. As encoded in the germline V gene, CDR1 is SGHAT while CDR2 is FQNNGV.